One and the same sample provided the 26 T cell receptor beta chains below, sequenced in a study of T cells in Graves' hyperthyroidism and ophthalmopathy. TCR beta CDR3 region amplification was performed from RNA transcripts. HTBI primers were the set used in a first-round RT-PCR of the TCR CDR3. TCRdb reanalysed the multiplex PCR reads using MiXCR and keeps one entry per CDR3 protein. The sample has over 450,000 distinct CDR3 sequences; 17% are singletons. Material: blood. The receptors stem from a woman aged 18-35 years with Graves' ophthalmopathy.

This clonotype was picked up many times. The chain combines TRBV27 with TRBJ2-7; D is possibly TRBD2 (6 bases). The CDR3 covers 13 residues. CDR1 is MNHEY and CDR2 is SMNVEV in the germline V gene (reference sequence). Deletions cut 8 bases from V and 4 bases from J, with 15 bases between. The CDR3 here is CASSLGGRYEQYF. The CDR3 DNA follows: TGTGCCAGCTCCCTGGGGGGACGGTACGAGCAGTACTTC.

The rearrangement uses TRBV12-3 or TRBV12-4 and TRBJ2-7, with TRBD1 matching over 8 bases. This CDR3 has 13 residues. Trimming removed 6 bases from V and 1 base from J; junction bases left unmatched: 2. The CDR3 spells CASRGDRSYEQYF. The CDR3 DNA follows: TGTGCCAGCAGGGGGGACAGGTCCTACGAGCAGTACTTC.

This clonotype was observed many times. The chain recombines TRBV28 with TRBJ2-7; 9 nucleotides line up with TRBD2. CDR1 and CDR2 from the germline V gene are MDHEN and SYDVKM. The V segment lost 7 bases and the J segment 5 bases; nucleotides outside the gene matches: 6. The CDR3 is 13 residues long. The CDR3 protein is CASTYSGSHEQYF. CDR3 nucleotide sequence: TGTGCCAGCACCTATAGCGGGAGCCACGAGCAGTACTTC.

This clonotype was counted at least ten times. The CDR3 sequence is CASRPLAGGSTDTQYF. The CDR3 DNA is TGTGCCAGCAGACCCCTAGCGGGGGGCTCCACAGATACGCAGTATTTT. The chain is built from TRBV6-1 and TRBJ2-3; 11 bases are shared with TRBD2. The junction had 7 bases not matched to a gene; V was cut back by 6 bases and J by 2 bases. This CDR3 is built from 16 residues. The germline V gene has CDR1 MNHNS and CDR2 SASEGT.

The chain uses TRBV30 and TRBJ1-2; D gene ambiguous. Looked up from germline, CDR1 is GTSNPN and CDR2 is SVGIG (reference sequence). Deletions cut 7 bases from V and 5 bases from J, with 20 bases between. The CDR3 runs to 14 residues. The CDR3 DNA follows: TGTGCCTCCGAAGGCACTCCCACATTTTATGGCTACACCTTC. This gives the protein CASEGTPTFYGYTF.

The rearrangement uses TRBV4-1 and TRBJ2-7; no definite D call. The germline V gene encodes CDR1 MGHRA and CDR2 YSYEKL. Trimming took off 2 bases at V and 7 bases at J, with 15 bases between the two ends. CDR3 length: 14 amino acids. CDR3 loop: CASSQSPTSREQYF. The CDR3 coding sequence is TGCGCCAGCAGCCAATCCCCAACGTCGAGGGAGCAGTACTTC.

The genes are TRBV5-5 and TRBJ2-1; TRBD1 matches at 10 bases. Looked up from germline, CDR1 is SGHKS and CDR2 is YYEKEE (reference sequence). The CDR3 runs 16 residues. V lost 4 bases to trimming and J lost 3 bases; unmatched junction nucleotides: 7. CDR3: CASSPRTGGFYNEQFF. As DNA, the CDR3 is TGTGCCAGCAGCCCCCGGACAGGGGGTTTCTACAATGAGCAGTTCTTC.

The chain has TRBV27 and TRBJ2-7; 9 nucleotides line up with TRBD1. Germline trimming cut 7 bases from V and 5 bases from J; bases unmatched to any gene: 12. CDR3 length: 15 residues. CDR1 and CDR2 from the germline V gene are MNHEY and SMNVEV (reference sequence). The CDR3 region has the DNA TGTGCCAGCATCAAAACAGGGGGCGACTTAAACGAGCAGTACTTC. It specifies CASIKTGGDLNEQYF.

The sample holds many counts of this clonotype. This CDR3 is CASLGGAAYNEQFF. CDR3 DNA sequence: TGCGCCAGCCTAGGGGGGGCGGCTTACAATGAGCAGTTCTTC. V is TRBV4-1 and J is TRBJ2-1, with D perhaps matching TRBD2 (7 bases). The CDR3 totals 14 residues. The V end lost 8 bases, the J end lost 4 bases, and 15 bases lay between the germline ends. Germline loops: CDR1 MGHRA, CDR2 YSYEKL.

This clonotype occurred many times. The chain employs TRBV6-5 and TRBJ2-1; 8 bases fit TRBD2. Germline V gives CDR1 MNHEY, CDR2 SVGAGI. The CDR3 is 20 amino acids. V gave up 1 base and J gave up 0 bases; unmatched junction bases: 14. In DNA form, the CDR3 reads TGTGCCAGCAGTTACTATCCTATTGTCGGGGGGGCGAGCTCCTACAATGAGCAGTTCTTC. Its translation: CASSYYPIVGGASSYNEQFF.

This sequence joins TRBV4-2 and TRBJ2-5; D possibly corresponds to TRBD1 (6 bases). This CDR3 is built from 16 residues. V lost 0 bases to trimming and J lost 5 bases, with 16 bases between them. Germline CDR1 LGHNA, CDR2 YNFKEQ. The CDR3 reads CASSQDGGGTRETQYF. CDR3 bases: TGTGCCAGCAGCCAAGATGGAGGTGGGACAAGGGAGACCCAGTACTTC.

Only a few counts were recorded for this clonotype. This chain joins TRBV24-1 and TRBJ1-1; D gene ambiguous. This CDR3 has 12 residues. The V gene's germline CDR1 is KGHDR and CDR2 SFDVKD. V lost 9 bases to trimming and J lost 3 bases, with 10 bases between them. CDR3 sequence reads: CATPSWDTEAFF. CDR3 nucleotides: TGTGCCACCCCATCGTGGGACACTGAAGCTTTCTTT.

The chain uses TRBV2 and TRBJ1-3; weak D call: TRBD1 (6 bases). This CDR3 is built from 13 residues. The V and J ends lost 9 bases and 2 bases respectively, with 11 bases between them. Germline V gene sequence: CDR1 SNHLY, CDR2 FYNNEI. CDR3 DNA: TGTGCCAGTAGACAGGACGCTGGAAACACCATATATTTT. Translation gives CASRQDAGNTIYF.

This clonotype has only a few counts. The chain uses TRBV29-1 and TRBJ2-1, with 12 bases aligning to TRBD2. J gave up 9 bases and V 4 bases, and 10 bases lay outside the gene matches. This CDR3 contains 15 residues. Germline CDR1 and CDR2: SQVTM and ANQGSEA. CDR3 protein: CSVAHRLAGEGEQFF. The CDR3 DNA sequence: TGCAGCGTTGCCCATCGACTAGCGGGAGAAGGTGAGCAGTTCTTC.

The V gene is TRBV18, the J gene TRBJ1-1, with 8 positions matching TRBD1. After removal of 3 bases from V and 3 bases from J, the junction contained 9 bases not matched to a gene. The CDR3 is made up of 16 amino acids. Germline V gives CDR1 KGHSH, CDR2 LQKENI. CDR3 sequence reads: CASSPLSGGADTEAFF. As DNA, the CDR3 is TGTGCCAGCTCACCCTTGTCAGGGGGCGCGGACACTGAAGCTTTCTTT. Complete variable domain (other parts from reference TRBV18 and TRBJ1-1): NAGVMQNPRHLVRRRGQEARLRCSPMKGHSHVYWYRQLPEEGLKFMVYLQKENIIDESGMPKERFSAEFPKEGPSILRIQQVVRGDSAAYFCASSPLSGGADTEAFFGQGTRLTVV.

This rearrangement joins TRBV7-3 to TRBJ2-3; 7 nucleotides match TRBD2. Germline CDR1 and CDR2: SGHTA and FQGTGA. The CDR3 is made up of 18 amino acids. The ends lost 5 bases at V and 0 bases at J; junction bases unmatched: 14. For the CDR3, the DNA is TGTGCCAGCAGCCCCCTCGGGGGTGGGGGGGGGAGCACAGATACGCAGTATTTT. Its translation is CASSPLGGGGGSTDTQYF.

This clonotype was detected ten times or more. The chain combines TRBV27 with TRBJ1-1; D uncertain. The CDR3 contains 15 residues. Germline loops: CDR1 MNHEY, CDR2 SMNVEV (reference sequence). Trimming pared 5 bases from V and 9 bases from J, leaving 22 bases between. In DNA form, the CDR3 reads TGTGCCAGCAGTCCGCAACAGACCCGGATTACCAAAGCTTTCTTT. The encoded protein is CASSPQQTRITKAFF.

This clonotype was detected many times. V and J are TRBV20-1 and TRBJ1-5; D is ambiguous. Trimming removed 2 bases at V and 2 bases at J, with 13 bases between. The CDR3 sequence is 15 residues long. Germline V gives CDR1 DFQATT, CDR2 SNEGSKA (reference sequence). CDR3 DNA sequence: TGCAGTGCTAGATTACCAGGACTGGGCAATCAGCCCCAGCATTTT. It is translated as CSARLPGLGNQPQHF.

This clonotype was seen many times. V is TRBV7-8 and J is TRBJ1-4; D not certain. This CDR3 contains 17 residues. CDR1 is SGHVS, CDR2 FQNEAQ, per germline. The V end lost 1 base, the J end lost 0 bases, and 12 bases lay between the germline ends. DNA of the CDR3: TGTGCCAGCAGCTTAGTTGGGATACGTGCAACTAATGAAAAACTGTTTTTT. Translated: CASSLVGIRATNEKLFF.

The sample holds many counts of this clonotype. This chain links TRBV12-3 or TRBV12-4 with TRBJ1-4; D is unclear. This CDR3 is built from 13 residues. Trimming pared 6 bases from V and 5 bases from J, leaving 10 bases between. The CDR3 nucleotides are TGTGCCAGCAGCGAGCGGAGAAATGAAAAACTGTTTTTT. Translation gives CASSERRNEKLFF.

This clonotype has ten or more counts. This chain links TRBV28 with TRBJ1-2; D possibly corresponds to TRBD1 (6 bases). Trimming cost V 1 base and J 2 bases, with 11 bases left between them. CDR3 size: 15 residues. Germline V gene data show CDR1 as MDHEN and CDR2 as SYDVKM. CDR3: CASSLSRGANYGYTF. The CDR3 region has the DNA TGTGCCAGCAGTTTATCTCGGGGGGCGAACTATGGCTACACCTTC.

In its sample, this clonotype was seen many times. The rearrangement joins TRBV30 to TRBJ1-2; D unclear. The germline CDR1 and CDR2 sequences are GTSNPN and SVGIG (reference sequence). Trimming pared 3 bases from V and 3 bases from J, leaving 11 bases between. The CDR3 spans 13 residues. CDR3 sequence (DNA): TGTGCCTGGAGGGCCCCCTCAGACTATGGCTACACCTTC. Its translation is CAWRAPSDYGYTF.

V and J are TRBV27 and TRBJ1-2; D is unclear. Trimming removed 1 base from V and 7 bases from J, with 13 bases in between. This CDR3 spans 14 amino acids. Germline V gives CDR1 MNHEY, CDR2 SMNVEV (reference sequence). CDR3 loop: CASSLLPQNFGYTF. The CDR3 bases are TGTGCCAGCAGTTTATTACCCCAAAATTTTGGCTACACCTTC.

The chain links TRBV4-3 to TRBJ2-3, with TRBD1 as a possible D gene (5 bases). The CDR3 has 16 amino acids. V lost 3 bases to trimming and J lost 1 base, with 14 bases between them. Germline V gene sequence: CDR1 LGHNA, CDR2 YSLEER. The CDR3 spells CASSQLKGAGTDTQYF. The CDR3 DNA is TGCGCCAGCAGCCAGTTAAAAGGGGCCGGCACAGATACGCAGTATTTT.

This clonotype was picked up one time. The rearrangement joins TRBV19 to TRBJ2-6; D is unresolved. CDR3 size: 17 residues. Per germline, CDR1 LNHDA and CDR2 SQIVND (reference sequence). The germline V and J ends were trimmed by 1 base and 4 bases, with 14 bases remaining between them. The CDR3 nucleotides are TGTGCCAGTAGTATAGTAGGGAACCCTGCCGGGGCCAACGTCCTGACTTTC. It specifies CASSIVGNPAGANVLTF.

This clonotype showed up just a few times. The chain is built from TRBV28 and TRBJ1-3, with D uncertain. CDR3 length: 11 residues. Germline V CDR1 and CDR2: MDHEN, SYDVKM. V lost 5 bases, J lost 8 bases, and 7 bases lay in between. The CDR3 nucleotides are TGTGCCAGCAGTCGTATAGACACCATATATTTT. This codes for CASSRIDTIYF.